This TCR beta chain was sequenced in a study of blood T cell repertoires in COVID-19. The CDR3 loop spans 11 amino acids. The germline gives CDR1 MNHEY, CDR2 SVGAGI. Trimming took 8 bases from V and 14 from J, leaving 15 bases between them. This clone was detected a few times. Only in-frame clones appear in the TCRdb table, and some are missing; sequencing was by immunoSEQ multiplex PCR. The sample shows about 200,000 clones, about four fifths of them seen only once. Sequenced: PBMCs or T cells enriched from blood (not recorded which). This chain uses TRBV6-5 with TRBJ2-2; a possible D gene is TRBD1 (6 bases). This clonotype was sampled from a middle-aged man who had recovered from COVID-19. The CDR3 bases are TGTGCCAGCGGACTCCACGGGACACTGTTTTTT. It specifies CASGLHGTLFF.